A few counts support the clone carrying this TCR beta chain. V was shortened by 3 bases and J by 2 bases, with 9 bases between the two germline ends. The CDR3 is 14 residues long. Germline CDR1 MNHNS, CDR2 SASEGT. Aged roughly 6 to 100, donors were systemically healthy Caucasians from Russia. The data were taken from a study of blood T cells in healthy people across ages. The authors ran a second PCR of 7 to 11 cycles using a sample-barcoded 5' primer and a J-beta primer mix. Each cDNA molecule received a tag from a template-switch adaptor that had 12 random nucleotides. TCRdb called the 5' RACE reads again in MiXCR, with one record for every CDR3 protein. The sample records 950,000 to 1,200,000 distinct CDR3 sequences, 30% to 40% being singletons.

This chain joins TRBV6-1 and TRBJ2-3; D not resolved. This TCR derives from a man aged 18 to 35 in good health. The sample taken for sequencing was blood. CDR3 amino acids: CASSDGAYTDTQYF. Here the CDR3 DNA reads TGTGCCAGCAGTGATGGCGCCTACACAGATACGCAGTATTTT.